The present T cell receptor (beta chain) was sequenced within a study of OX40 agonist ivuxolimab in advanced cancers. Study details: A male proportion of about 84% was recorded, with mean age around 60 years and range about 20 to 85.

Measured with immunoSEQ multiplex PCR; TCRdb has only the in-frame clones, and not every one. The sample has some 7,500 clones, more than 75% seen once. Study results and caveats: Among T cells, CD8+ cells averaged more expanded clones than CD4+ cells. Both blood CD4+ and CD8+ T cells showed clonal growth by week 6 at 0.1 to 3.0 mg/kg.

As to this clone: Its antigen is still unknown.

This sequence was found in an adult with an advanced solid tumor such as melanoma, head and neck, liver or kidney cancer. Sequencing was performed on CD4+ or CD8+ T cells sorted from blood, taken in a trial of the OX40 agonist ivuxolimab.

The CDR3 is CASSRTSEITGELFF. CDR3 nucleotides: TGTGCCAGCAGCAGGACTAGCGAGATCACCGGGGAGCTGTTTTTT. The chain combines TRBV5-4 with TRBJ2-2; 9 bases line up with TRBD2. CDR3 length equals 15 residues. V shed 4 bases, J shed 4 bases, and the junction held 5 bases outside the gene matches. Germline CDR1 SGHNT, CDR2 YYREEE (reference sequence). Full variable domain (missing parts from reference TRBV5-4 and TRBJ2-2): ETGVTQSPTHLIKTRGQQVTLRCSSQSGHNTVSWYQQALGQGPQFIFQYYREEENGRGNFPPRFSGLQFPNYSSELNVNALELDDSALYLCASSRTSEITGELFFGEGSRLTVL.